This note documents a single T cell receptor beta chain sequence. Its cognate antigen has yet to be identified. No base quality values were provided; no much bigger clone lies one nucleotide off. The CDR3 regions of human TCRbeta chains were analyzed by immunosequencing. Turning to the authors' computational methods: TCRs in the repertoires were matched against a reference library of SARS-CoV-2-specific TCRs that had been generated with the MIRA antigen-specificity platform. Breadth was defined as the fraction of unique TCRs that were SARS-CoV-2-associated, and depth was defined as the fraction of total T cells that were SARS-CoV-2-associated. Using the MIRA data, each spike-specific TCR was mapped to the spike region that the TCR reacts to and placed in a CD4 or CD8 class. Log10-transformed breadth and depth values were compared by one-way ANOVA with Sidak's multiple comparisons tests. This immuneACCESS table, as held by TCRdb, lists in-frame sequences with V and J called but not all clones. Of the missing ones, under half trace to an unresolved V gene in checked studies; the others have no known cause. V and J calls plus clone size are reproduced from that table; the DNA served to infer D and trimming. This sample comprises 83,000 or so clones, more than 70% of them detected only once. More than 8.5% of the sample is held by the ten biggest clonotypes.

The entry originates in a study of T cell responses to AZD1222 COVID-19 vaccine (dated by TCRdb to about 2021). Regarding the research as a whole: Because spike-specific TCR depth and breadth did not differ between the two schedules, AZD1222 recipients who got a second dose at roughly 4 weeks were pooled with those who got a second dose at roughly 12 weeks. TCR sequencing was performed for approximately 240 trial participants, of whom approximately 200 were given two doses of AZD1222 and about 25 were given two doses of MenACWY control vaccine. Trial participants were enrolled into age subgroups of 18-55, 56-69 and 70-plus years, which contained 148, 28 and 57 TCR-sequenced participants, respectively.

This specimen's time point label, per the study, means: baseline before first vaccination. Vaccinee samples came from UK trials COV001 and COV002, including a single-blind randomized controlled phase 2/3 trial of AZD1222 (ChAdOx1 nCoV-19) in healthy adults. Trial participant PBMC samples were collected at day 0 and day 28 after the second dose for TCRbeta chain sequencing. CDR3 length: 13 amino acids, cysteine to phenylalanine. The CDR3 DNA has 39 bases and is translated from base 1. A distance of 10 bases separates the germline ends of V and J, which lose 4 bases and 8 bases respectively. CDR1 and CDR2 are drawn from the germline V gene: SGHRS, YFSETQ. Study-wide conclusions, independent of this receptor: Reportedly, almost half of the unique spike-specific TCRs recognized epitopes lying outside the regions that are mutated in the B.1.351 and B.1.1.7 variants. Because no day 14 peak-response samples were available, the repertoires could be characterized only after the peak T cell response. Spike-specific TCR breadth and depth rose significantly after two AZD1222 doses compared with day 0 and with MenACWY recipients. Conclusions about previously exposed vaccinees are limited because only five to seven AZD1222 recipients were SARS-CoV-2 seropositive at baseline. Participants were mostly white British, with more females than males. The authors suggested clonal diversity may have been underestimated. In the small 56-69-year group, the increase in depth fell short of significance, most likely because of low power. The whole spike protein was spanned by vaccine-associated CD4 TCRs, and dominant responses were seen in regions 160-218 and 743-854.

The TCR comes from an adult in good health. The sequence is built from TRBV5-1 and TRBJ1-6; the D segment cannot be called with confidence. Sample: peripheral blood, taken on day 0 of AZD1222 vaccination. At the DNA level, the sequence is TGCGCCAGCAGCATCACCCTTGATTCACCCCTCCACTTT. The resulting protein is CASSITLDSPLHF.